A selection of T cell receptor beta chains follows, all from one sample in a study of blood T cell repertoires in COVID-19. Assay: immunoSEQ multiplex PCR; the TCRdb copy retains only in-frame clones and omits some. Here the sample spans about 210,000 clones, 82% being singletons. The specimen sequenced was peripheral blood. All receptors derive from a woman aged 55-70 years with COVID-19, enrolled during active disease. Each CDR3 is given with its conserved first and last residue. Clone size appears in some rows only: once, few, many, or a class for an expanded clone.

TRBV5-1	once	15	TRBJ2-1	CASSFPGDPYNEQFF
TRBV5-1	NA	14	TRBJ1-2	CASAQGQGAGGYTF
TRBV12-5	NA	15	TRBJ1-5	CASGPWTGGGQPQHF
TRBV7-2	once	14	TRBJ2-1	CASSLALERVEQFF
TRBV27	NA	16	TRBJ2-2	CASSILAGGPTGELFF
TRBV6-5	NA	13	TRBJ2-1	CASSRGGRGEQFF
TRBV18	few	13	TRBJ2-7	CASSQGARYGQYF
TRBV28	NA	14	TRBJ1-2	CASRFPGLLYGYTF
TRBV5-1	NA	15	TRBJ2-3	CASSLGGGRTDTQYF
TRBV9	NA	17	TRBJ1-6	CASSPSFGTGNNSPLHF
TRBV7-3	few	17	TRBJ2-1	CASSVHAPISSYNEQFF
TRBV5-1	NA	16	TRBJ2-5	CASSLWLAGDQETQYF
TRBV10-3	few	13	TRBJ1-6	CAIARSYNSPLHF
TRBV2	NA	15	TRBJ1-4	CASSVGGRSNEKLFF
TRBV11-2	NA	14	TRBJ2-7	CASSPSGWGHEQYF
TRBV7-2	NA	16	TRBJ2-7	CASSLSSLSGAYEQYF
TRBV6-5	NA	13	TRBJ1-2	CASSRGPLYGYTF
TRBV6-4	NA	20	TRBJ1-5	CASSDSIWDSGKYSNQPQHF
TRBV19	NA	13	TRBJ1-1	CASSILPGGEAFF
TRBV11-1	NA	17	TRBJ2-6	CASSLASWGAGANVLTF
TRBV7-8	NA	14	TRBJ2-1	CASRAGGSYNEQFF
TRBV10-3	NA	16	TRBJ2-5	CAISDRASGLQETQYF
TRBV28	NA	17	TRBJ2-5	CASSRQDNPSLQETQYF
TRBV5-4	NA	15	TRBJ1-4	CASSSDRALKEKLFF
TRBV28	NA	15	TRBJ2-2	CASSPPTGNTGELFF
TRBV30	NA	15	TRBJ1-4	CAWTDRGSPNEKLFF
TRBV3-1/TRBV3-2	NA	14	TRBJ1-6	CASSQRGPNSPLHF
TRBV6-6	NA	16	TRBJ2-1	CASSSTGSLDYNEQFF
TRBV28	once	12	TRBJ1-2	CASSSLDYGYTF
TRBV24-1	NA	16	TRBJ1-5	CATSDRTGGYNQPQHF
TRBV4-3	NA	12	TRBJ1-1	CASSHDRGEAFF
TRBV30	NA	15	TRBJ1-2	CAWSGPGATNYGYTF